This TCR beta chain was retrieved from a study of T-cell reconstitution after alpha-beta-depleted transplantation in children. Preparation of the TCRbeta library involved a method that used unique molecular identifiers. TCRdb analysed the PCR reads with MiXCR anew, one entry per CDR3 protein. This repertoire shows about 610,000 distinct CDR3 sequences, roughly 10% found once; its top ten account for 4% to 5%. V shed 5 bases, J shed 9 bases, and the junction held 12 bases outside the gene matches. The CDR3 consists of 15 residues. The germline V gene encodes CDR1 SEHNR and CDR2 FQNEAQ (reference sequence). This clonotype was observed at least ten times.

The TCR sequence derives from a human donor who donated a stem cell graft to a child with acute myeloid leukemia. The J gene is TRBJ1-5, the V gene TRBV7-9; 8 nucleotides align to TRBD1. Sequenced material: PBMCs from the stem cell graft donor, taken from the stem cell graft. The chain's CDR3 is CASSLQGTGSGPQHF. The CDR3 nucleotides read TGTGCCAGCAGCCTCCAAGGGACAGGTTCAGGGCCCCAGCATTTT.